This T cell receptor (beta chain) was sequenced in a study of Ad26.COV2.S vaccination and SARS-CoV-2 variants. On this clone: This clone may be a read error of a much larger clone one base away. This sample also contains other DNA sequences that code for the same CDR3.

Clones were read by immunoSEQ multiplex PCR, and TCRdb kept only the in-frame ones, dropping some. This table has 400,000 to 450,000 clones, more than 80% appearing once. CDR1 is SGHNT and CDR2 is YYREEE in the germline V gene (reference sequence). V lost 4 bases to trimming and J lost 2 bases, with 4 bases between them. CDR3 length: 11 residues. As to treatment: around 19 received Ad26.COV2.S at low or high dose, single or two shots; about 5 received placebo; per-sample allocation not given. After the first vaccine or placebo injection, samples were drawn on day 63. This vaccine is an Ad26 vector that expresses the Wuhan-strain SARS-CoV-2 spike.

The TCR was taken from a person aged 18-65 years who received the Ad26.COV2.S COVID-19 vaccine or a placebo. This sequence joins TRBV5-4 and TRBJ2-7; D gene uncertain. The sample here was peripheral blood, taken in a trial of Ad26.COV2.S vaccine versus placebo. The CDR3 loop reads CASSDTYEQYF. As DNA, the CDR3 is TGTGCCAGCAGCGACACCTACGAGCAGTACTTC. The full variable domain, completed using reference TRBV5-4 and TRBJ2-7, is ETGVTQSPTHLIKTRGQQVTLRCSSQSGHNTVSWYQQALGQGPQFIFQYYREEENGRGNFPPRFSGLQFPNYSSELNVNALELDDSALYLCASSDTYEQYFGPGTRLTVT.